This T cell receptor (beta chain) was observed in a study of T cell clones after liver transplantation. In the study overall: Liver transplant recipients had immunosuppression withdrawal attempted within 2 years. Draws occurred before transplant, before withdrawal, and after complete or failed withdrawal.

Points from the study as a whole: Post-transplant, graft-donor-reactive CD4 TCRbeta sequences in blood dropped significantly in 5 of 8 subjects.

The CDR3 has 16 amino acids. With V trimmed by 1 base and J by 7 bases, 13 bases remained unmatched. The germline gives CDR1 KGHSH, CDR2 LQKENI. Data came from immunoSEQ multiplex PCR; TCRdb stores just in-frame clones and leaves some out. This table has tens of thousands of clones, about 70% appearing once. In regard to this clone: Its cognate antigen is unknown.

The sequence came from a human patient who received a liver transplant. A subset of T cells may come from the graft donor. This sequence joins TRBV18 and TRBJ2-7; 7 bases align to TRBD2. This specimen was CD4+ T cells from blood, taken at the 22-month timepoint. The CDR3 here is CASSPRGGQRTGEQYF. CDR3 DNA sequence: TGTGCCAGCTCACCACGGGGAGGGCAGAGGACGGGTGAGCAGTACTTC.